This T cell receptor beta chain was captured in a study of CD8 T cells in Susac syndrome. With random hexamers, reverse transcription was performed on about 0.45 to 1 ug of RNA. immunoSEQ multiplex PCR amplified TCR beta CDR3 across 54 Vbeta, 13 Jbeta. In TCRdb, the immunoSEQ multiplex PCR reads were re-called with MiXCR into one record per CDR3 protein. The sample records some 400,000 distinct CDR3 sequences, around 85% being singletons. V lost 2 bases and J lost 6, with 15 bases in between. The germline V gene encodes CDR1 SGHRS and CDR2 YFSETQ. The CDR3 is 14 amino acids. TCR beta sequencing was performed on blood CD8+ and CD4+ T cells.

The rearrangement links TRBV5-1 to TRBJ2-7; D may correspond to TRBD1 or TRBD2 (7 bases each). The sequence came from a human donor with multiple sclerosis. Sequenced sample: CD8+ T cells from PBMCs. This CDR3 is CASSFFDREGEQYF. CDR3 coding DNA: TGCGCCAGCAGCTTTTTCGACAGGGAGGGCGAGCAGTACTTC.